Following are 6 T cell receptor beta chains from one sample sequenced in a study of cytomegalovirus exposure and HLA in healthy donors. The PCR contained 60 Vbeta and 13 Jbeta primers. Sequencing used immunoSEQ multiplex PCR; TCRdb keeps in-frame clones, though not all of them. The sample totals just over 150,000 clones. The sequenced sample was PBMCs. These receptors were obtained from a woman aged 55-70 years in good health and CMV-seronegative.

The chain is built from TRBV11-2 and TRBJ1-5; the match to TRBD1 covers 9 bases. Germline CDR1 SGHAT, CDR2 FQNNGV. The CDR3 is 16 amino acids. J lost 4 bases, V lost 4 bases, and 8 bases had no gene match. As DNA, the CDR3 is TGTGCCAGCAGCTCTGGTACCGGGACAGGGAATCAGCCCCAGCATTTT. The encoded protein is CASSSGTGTGNQPQHF.

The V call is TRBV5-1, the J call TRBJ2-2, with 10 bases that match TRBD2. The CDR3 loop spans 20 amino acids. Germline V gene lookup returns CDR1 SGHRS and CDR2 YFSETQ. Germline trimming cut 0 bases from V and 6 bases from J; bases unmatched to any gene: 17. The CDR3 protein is CASSLVFDDLGAGGSGELFF. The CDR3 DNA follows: TGCGCCAGCAGCTTGGTATTTGATGACCTCGGAGCGGGAGGGTCCGGGGAGCTGTTTTTT.

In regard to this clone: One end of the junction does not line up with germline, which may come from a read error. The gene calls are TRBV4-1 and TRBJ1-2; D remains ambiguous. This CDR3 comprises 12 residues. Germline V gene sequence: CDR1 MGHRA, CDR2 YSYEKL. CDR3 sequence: CASSQAGFGYAF. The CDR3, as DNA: TGCGCCAGCAGCCAAGCGGGTTTTGGCTACGCCTTC.

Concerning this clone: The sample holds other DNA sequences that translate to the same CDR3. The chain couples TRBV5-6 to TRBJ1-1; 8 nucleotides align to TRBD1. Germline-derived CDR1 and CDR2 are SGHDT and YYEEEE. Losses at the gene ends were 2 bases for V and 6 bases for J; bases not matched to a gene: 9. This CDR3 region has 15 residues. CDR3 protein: CASSLADRVPAEAFF. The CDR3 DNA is TGTGCCAGCAGCTTAGCGGACAGGGTACCCGCTGAAGCTTTCTTT.

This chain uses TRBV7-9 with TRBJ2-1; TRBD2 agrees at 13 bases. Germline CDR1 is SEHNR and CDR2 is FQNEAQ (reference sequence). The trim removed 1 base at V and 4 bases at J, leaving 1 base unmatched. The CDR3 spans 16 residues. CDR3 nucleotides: TGTGCCAGCAGCTTAGGACTAGCGGGGGGATACAATGAGCAGTTCTTC. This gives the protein CASSLGLAGGYNEQFF.

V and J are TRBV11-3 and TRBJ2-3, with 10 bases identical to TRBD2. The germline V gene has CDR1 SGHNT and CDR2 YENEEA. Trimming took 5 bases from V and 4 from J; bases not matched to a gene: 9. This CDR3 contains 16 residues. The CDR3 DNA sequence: TGTGCCAGCAGCCCGGGACTAGCGATAGAAGCAGATACGCAGTATTTT. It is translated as CASSPGLAIEADTQYF.